This is a list of T cell receptor beta chains from one sample in a study of CD8 T cells in ankylosing spondylitis. A single record per CDR3 protein comes from TCRdb applying MiXCR to the 5' RACE reads. The top ten clones hold about 44% of a sample with fewer than 250,000 distinct CDR3 sequences, about 16% of them seen once. The sequenced sample consisted of blood, either unsorted or a sorted T cell fraction (not recorded which). The receptors derive from a male donor with ankylosing spondylitis. Each CDR3 is given with its conserved first and last residue. Each record gives: CDR3 protein, CDR3 DNA, V gene, D gene, clone size, J gene. The D gene is left open where the match is weak. Clone size is shown for a subset of rows, as once, few, many or a class of expanded clone.

CASSLGGTGNQPQHF | TGTGCCAGCAGTTTAGGGGGTACGGGCAATCAGCCCCAGCATTTT | TRBV27 | . | . | TRBJ1-5
CASSQYKGVSANQPQHF | TGCGCCAGCAGCCAATACAAAGGAGTCAGCGCGAATCAGCCCCAGCATTTT | TRBV4-1 | . | few | TRBJ1-5
CASSYGVYNSPLHF | TGTGCCAGCAGTTACGGCGTCTATAATTCACCCCTCCACTTT | TRBV6-5 | . | . | TRBJ1-6
CAGWTSDTQYF | TGCGCCGGCTGGACTTCAGATACGCAGTATTTT | TRBV4-1 | . | few | TRBJ2-3
CASSAGDQQETQYF | TGTGCCAGCAGCGCGGGGGACCAGCAAGAGACCCAGTACTTC | TRBV12-3/TRBV12-4 | TRBD2 | . | TRBJ2-5
CAISFEKFAKQNTGELFF | TGTGCCATCAGTTTCGAGAAATTCGCGAAACAGAACACCGGGGAGCTGTTTTTT | TRBV12-3/TRBV12-4 | . | few | TRBJ2-2
CASSQDLGTIGAYPTEAFF | TGCGCCAGCAGCCAAGATCTGGGGACAATTGGAGCCTACCCAACTGAAGCTTTCTTT | TRBV4-3 | . | . | TRBJ1-1
CASSGQARADTQYF | TGTGCCAGCAGTGGACAGGCTCGAGCAGATACGCAGTATTTT | TRBV2 | . | . | TRBJ2-3
CASSFPLAGGPNEQFF | TGTGCCAGCAGCTTCCCCCTTGCGGGGGGGCCGAATGAGCAGTTCTTC | TRBV7-8 | TRBD2 | few | TRBJ2-1
CSARGGGRNTGELFF | TGCAGTGCAAGAGGGGGAGGAAGGAACACCGGGGAGCTGTTTTTT | TRBV20-1 | . | few | TRBJ2-2
CASSFDRANEQFF | TGTGCCAGCAGCTTTGACAGGGCAAATGAGCAGTTCTTC | TRBV11-1 | TRBD1 | few | TRBJ2-1
CASNGRNDEQYF | TGTGCCAGCAACGGCCGAAATGACGAGCAGTACTTC | TRBV2 | . | few | TRBJ2-7
CASSPLQGRVRLGTEAFF | TGTGCCAGCAGCCCACTACAGGGACGGGTAAGGCTTGGCACTGAAGCTTTCTTT | TRBV3-1 | . | . | TRBJ1-1
CASSPGEIYEQYF | TGCGCCAGCAGCCCCGGGGAAATCTACGAGCAGTACTTC | TRBV5-1 | . | . | TRBJ2-7
CAITDRGQETQYF | TGTGCCATCACGGACAGGGGACAAGAGACCCAGTACTTC | TRBV10-3 | TRBD1 | . | TRBJ2-5
CASSPGLEKETQYF | TGTGCCAGCAGCCCGGGACTAGAAAAAGAGACCCAGTACTTC | TRBV12-3/TRBV12-4 | TRBD2 | few | TRBJ2-5
CASSKDDLRDTQYF | TGTGCCAGCAGCAAAGACGACCTGCGCGATACGCAGTATTTT | TRBV7-8 | . | few | TRBJ2-3
CASSGPGGVIDDEQYF | TGTGCCAGCAGTGGTCCCGGGGGTGTGATAGATGACGAGCAGTACTTC | TRBV2 | . | . | TRBJ2-7
CASSYTGAQYF | TGTGCCAGCAGCTATACGGGGGCCCAGTACTTC | TRBV11-2 | . | few | TRBJ2-5
CASSQTSGRGYSYNEQFF | TGTGCCAGCAGTCAGACTAGCGGGAGGGGGTACTCCTACAATGAGCAGTTCTTC | TRBV6-2/TRBV6-3 | TRBD2 | few | TRBJ2-1
CSVEDSGGVYNEQFF | TGCAGCGTTGAAGATAGCGGGGGGGTCTACAATGAGCAGTTCTTC | TRBV29-1 | TRBD2 | few | TRBJ2-1
CASSFDIGLAGLNEQFF | TGTGCCAGCAGCTTTGATATCGGCCTAGCGGGGCTCAATGAGCAGTTCTTC | TRBV5-5 | TRBD2 | few | TRBJ2-1
CASSPPGQGLANYGYTF | TGTGCCAGCAGTCCGCCTGGACAGGGGTTAGCTAACTATGGCTACACCTTC | TRBV12-3/TRBV12-4 | TRBD1 | many | TRBJ1-2
CASRGEGYSGANVLTF | TGTGCCAGCAGGGGGGAGGGTTACTCTGGGGCCAACGTCCTGACTTTC | TRBV12-3/TRBV12-4 | TRBD2 | . | TRBJ2-6
CASGTGGEKLFF | TGTGCCAGCGGGACAGGAGGAGAAAAACTGTTTTTT | TRBV6-5 | TRBD1 | few | TRBJ1-4
CASSSGTSGFNEQFF | TGCGCCAGCAGCTCCGGGACTAGCGGCTTCAATGAGCAGTTCTTC | TRBV5-1 | TRBD2 | few | TRBJ2-1
CASSLFPSGSTDTQYF | TGTGCCAGCAGTCTATTCCCTAGCGGGAGCACAGATACGCAGTATTTT | TRBV12-3/TRBV12-4 | TRBD2 | few | TRBJ2-3
CASSLSGGPSYNEQFF | TGTGCCAGCAGTTTATCCGGAGGGCCCTCCTACAATGAGCAGTTCTTC | TRBV27 | . | few | TRBJ2-1
CASSLRGDTEAFF | TGTGCCAGCAGTTTGAGAGGGGACACTGAAGCTTTCTTT | TRBV27 | . | few | TRBJ1-1
CSVNLGTALEVDTQYF | TGCAGCGTTAACCTCGGGACAGCTCTCGAGGTAGATACGCAGTATTTT | TRBV29-1 | TRBD1 | many | TRBJ2-3
CARHLGEASTDTQYF | TGTGCCAGACACCTCGGAGAGGCCAGCACAGATACGCAGTATTTT | TRBV27 | . | . | TRBJ2-3
CASSEWGQGLAFF | TGCGCCAGCAGTGAGTGGGGTCAGGGCCTGGCTTTCTTT | TRBV10-2 | . | . | TRBJ1-1
CASSTMWGEDTQYF | TGTGCCAGCAGCACCATGTGGGGGGAAGATACGCAGTATTTT | TRBV5-4 | . | . | TRBJ2-3
CASSQTQGARFAEAFF | TGTGCCAGCAGCCAAACACAGGGGGCGCGTTTTGCTGAAGCTTTCTTT | TRBV7-9 | TRBD1 | . | TRBJ1-1
CASSPVGQGPYNEQFF | TGCGCCAGCAGCCCGGTGGGACAGGGACCGTACAATGAGCAGTTCTTC | TRBV5-1 | TRBD1 | few | TRBJ2-1
CSVEGEETQYF | TGCAGCGTTGAGGGGGAAGAGACCCAGTACTTC | TRBV29-1 | . | few | TRBJ2-5
CASSHTGIMQTGELFF | TGTGCCAGCAGTCACACAGGGATAATGCAAACCGGGGAGCTGTTTTTT | TRBV2 | . | . | TRBJ2-2
CASSSPPERGKNEQYF | TGTGCCAGCAGTTCCCCTCCCGAGCGGGGAAAGAACGAGCAGTACTTC | TRBV6-2/TRBV6-3 | TRBD2 | . | TRBJ2-7
CASSDQATDTEAFF | TGTGCCAGCAGCGACCAGGCGACGGACACTGAAGCTTTCTTT | TRBV9 | . | . | TRBJ1-1